This entry concerns a single T cell receptor beta chain. As yet, its antigen is unknown. These data are taken from a study of radiotherapy plus CTLA-4 blockade in lung cancer. Study summary: Objective responses were documented in around 18% of patients, with disease control in approximately 32%. Study-level points and caveats: Subsequent to radiotherapy plus ipilimumab, tumor-derived TCR clones underwent expansion in blood. Early clone dynamics of blood T cells, plus interferon-beta, reportedly predicted response best.

Patients in the study, people with chemo-refractory metastatic non-small-cell lung cancer, received focal radiation plus ipilimumab CTLA-4 blockade. Profiled with immunoSEQ multiplex PCR; TCRdb holds only in-frame clones, not every one. The sample lists tens of thousands of clones; roughly 86% were seen once. CDR1 and CDR2 (germline): LNHDA, SQIVND (reference sequence). With 9 bases clipped from V and 1 base from J, the junction kept 7 bases outside the gene matches. The CDR3 covers 14 residues. Sequenced material: peripheral blood, taken from a patient treated with radiotherapy plus ipilimumab. This receptor was taken from a human donor with non-small cell lung cancer that progressed on radiotherapy plus ipilimumab. The gene calls are TRBV19 and TRBJ1-1; 8 bases map to TRBD1. CDR3 amino acids: CASMLQGGNTEAFF. The CDR3 DNA reads as TGTGCCAGCATGCTACAGGGGGGGAACACTGAAGCTTTCTTT.